The T cell receptor (beta chain) under discussion was sequenced for a study of identical twins. Findings of the study overall: It was possible that invariant MAIT and iNKT cells partly confounded the zero-insertion analyses. Within cord blood, abundant beta clonotypes carried fewer insertions, but memory repertoires showed no such trend.

It was template switching that added a universal primer site, and there were unique molecular identifiers on the cDNA. MiXCR was run by TCRdb on the 5' RACE reads, yielding one entry per CDR3 protein. Of some 760,000 distinct CDR3 sequences listed, about 20% were seen once; the top ten hold around 13%. A word on this clonotype: Its antigen is undetermined.

The same data also contributed to another study, on T cells expressing NK-cell markers. From that paper: The authors restricted sorting to alpha-beta TCR T cells with an anti-gamma-delta TCR antibody in several experiments.

The sequence was collected from a woman under 30 in good health. Sequencing was performed on PBMCs.

This chain's CDR3 is CSVWNEKLFF. DNA of the CDR3: TGCAGCGTTTGGAATGAAAAACTGTTTTTT. The J gene is TRBJ1-4, the V gene TRBV29-1; D is ambiguous. CDR3 length: 10 amino acids. V lost 5 bases, J lost 5 bases, and 3 bases lay in between. Germline CDR1 reads SQVTM; CDR2 reads ANQGSEA.